One and the same sample provided the 15 T cell receptor beta chains below, sequenced in a study of Graves' ophthalmopathy and Graves' hyperthyroidism (dated by TCRdb to 2017 to 2018). TCRdb names Illumina HiSeq 2000 as the instrument used. For repertoire sequencing, TCR beta CDR3 regions were amplified from RNA transcripts. The first round of RT-PCR was done with HTBI primers and the Qiagen OneStep RT-PCR kit, and was followed by a second round of multiplex PCR, then size selection and purification. The public sequencing data were trimmed at Q25 with fastp and processed into clonotypes with MiXCR by TCRdb, which kept only in-frame beta chains. One record per CDR3 amino acid sequence lists the most common genes and DNA. This sample is represented by 580,000 or so distinct CDR3 sequences; under 40% of them were singletons. The top ten constitute 4% to 5% of the sample. Specimen: peripheral blood or thyroid tissue (not recorded which). Receptors originate from an adult man with Graves' hyperthyroidism.

This clonotype was recorded at least ten times. The chain joins TRBV2 to TRBJ2-7; 9 positions match TRBD1. CDR3 length: 14 residues. Germline lookup yields CDR1 SNHLY and CDR2 FYNNEI. With 3 bases clipped from V and 4 bases from J, the junction kept 4 bases outside the gene matches. CDR3 residues: CASSDWDREYEQYF. The DNA for the CDR3 is TGTGCCAGCAGTGACTGGGACAGGGAGTACGAGCAGTACTTC.

V and J are TRBV20-1 and TRBJ1-6; possibly TRBD1 for D (6 bases). V was shortened by 5 bases and J by 6 bases, with 17 bases between the two germline ends. Per the germline V gene, CDR1 is DFQATT and CDR2 is SNEGSKA (reference sequence). The CDR3 loop spans 15 amino acids. The CDR3 DNA reads as TGCAGTGCTGCGACGGGGGGCTCGGCTAATTCACCCCTCCACTTT. Its protein is CSAATGGSANSPLHF.

This clonotype turned up a few times. The rearrangement links TRBV27 to TRBJ2-7, with unresolved D. The CDR3 loop spans 14 amino acids. V shed 0 bases and J shed 0 bases, with 6 bases lying between them. Germline V CDR1 and CDR2: MNHEY, SMNVEV (reference sequence). The CDR3 DNA reads as TGTGCCAGCAGTTTATCGCCCTTCTCCTACGAGCAGTACTTC. It is translated as CASSLSPFSYEQYF.

Concerning this clonotype: This may come from a read error, since a much larger clone is one base off. The chain joins TRBV19 to TRBJ1-5, with a possible D match to TRBD1 (5 bases). Germline assignment: CDR1 LNHDA and CDR2 SQIVND (reference sequence). The CDR3 sequence is 16 residues long. Trimming took off 5 bases at V and 8 bases at J, with 22 bases between the two ends. In DNA form, the CDR3 reads TGTGCCAGTAGTCCCGGAACCTCAGGGCTGAGGGAGCCCCAGCATTTT. It encodes CASSPGTSGLREPQHF.

The chain couples TRBV12-3 or TRBV12-4 to TRBJ2-2; D may be TRBD1 (6 bases). V gave up 6 bases and J gave up 7 bases, with 24 bases separating them. The CDR3 sequence is 17 residues long. CDR3 DNA sequence: TGTGCCAGCAGAACCGGGACATCCGGGTTGTTGGGCGGGGAGCTGTTTTTT. Translating gives CASRTGTSGLLGGELFF.

The chain uses TRBV6-1 and TRBJ2-5; D uncertain. Deletions cut 3 bases from V and 4 bases from J, with 12 bases between. Germline V gene data show CDR1 as MNHNS and CDR2 as SASEGT. The CDR3 is 14 amino acids. CDR3 amino acids: CASSELGRRETQYF. In DNA form, the CDR3 reads TGTGCCAGCAGTGAGTTGGGCAGAAGAGAGACCCAGTACTTC.

This clonotype was observed many times. The chain links TRBV4-2 to TRBJ1-1; the D is unclear. V lost 1 base to trimming and J lost 3 bases, with 9 bases between them. This CDR3 contains 14 residues. CDR1 and CDR2 (germline): LGHNA, YNFKEQ. This CDR3 reads CASSQGERDTEAFF. In nucleotides, the CDR3 is TGTGCCAGCAGCCAAGGGGAGCGGGACACTGAAGCTTTCTTT.

The V and J genes are TRBV5-1 and TRBJ1-1; 9 nucleotides agree with TRBD1. CDR1 SGHRS and CDR2 YFSETQ come from the germline V gene. V was pared by 0 bases and J by 2 bases, with 2 bases of the junction left unmatched. The CDR3 loop spans 15 amino acids. The CDR3 DNA sequence: TGCGCCAGCAGCTTGGCACAGGGGGCTAACACTGAAGCTTTCTTT. The encoded protein is CASSLAQGANTEAFF.

V and J are TRBV7-9 and TRBJ2-3, with D unclear. CDR3 length: 14 residues. The V end was cut by 5 bases, the J end by 1 base, with 10 bases between. The germline CDR1 and CDR2 sequences are SEHNR and FQNEAQ (reference sequence). The CDR3 sequence is CASSRGGGTDTQYF. The CDR3 bases are TGTGCCAGCAGCCGAGGCGGTGGCACAGATACGCAGTATTTT.

This clonotype was detected many times. The gene calls are TRBV7-9 and TRBJ1-4; tentative D call: TRBD1 (6 bases). This CDR3 has 13 residues. Per germline, CDR1 SEHNR and CDR2 FQNEAQ (reference sequence). The V and J ends lost 3 bases and 8 bases respectively, with 10 bases between them. CDR3 region: CASSFGGGEKLFF. CDR3 nucleotides: TGTGCCAGCAGCTTCGGGGGCGGCGAAAAACTGTTTTTT. Drawing the rest from reference TRBV7-9 and TRBJ1-4, the complete variable domain is DTGVSQNPRHKITKRGQNVTFRCDPISEHNRLYWYRQTLGQGPEFLTYFQNEAQLEKSRLLSDRFSAERPKGSFSTLEIQRTEQGDSAMYLCASSFGGGEKLFFGSGTQLSVL.

This clonotype was recorded many times. CDR3 residues: CASNSPLGGTEAFF. The DNA for the CDR3 is TGTGCCAGCAACTCACCGTTAGGCGGCACTGAAGCTTTCTTT. The rearrangement uses TRBV5-6 and TRBJ1-1; no clear D gene. Trimming stripped 6 bases from V and 4 bases from J, with 16 bases between. The germline V gene has CDR1 SGHDT and CDR2 YYEEEE. This CDR3 spans 14 amino acids.

This clonotype has just a few counts. This clone may be a read error of a much larger clone one base away. The rearrangement uses TRBV27 and TRBJ2-7; 7 bases map to TRBD2. Germline V gene sequence: CDR1 MNHEY, CDR2 SMNVEV (reference sequence). The J segment lost 6 bases and the V segment lost 8 bases, leaving 10 bases of the junction unmatched. The CDR3 length is 13 residues. The CDR3, as DNA: TGTGCCAGCTCCAGGAGCGGGGACTTCGAGCAGTACTTC. Its translation: CASSRSGDFEQYF.

This clonotype was found many times. The V call is TRBV9, the J call TRBJ2-5; D uncertain. Trimming cost V 0 bases and J 7 bases, with 10 bases left between them. CDR1 is SGDLS, CDR2 YYNGEE, per germline. CDR3 length: 13 residues. The CDR3 spells CASSVDWLGTQYF. The CDR3 DNA reads as TGTGCCAGCAGCGTAGATTGGCTTGGGACCCAGTACTTC.

This clonotype was recorded at least ten times. The chain employs TRBV6-5 and TRBJ1-1; the D gene is possibly TRBD1 (5 bases). Germline assignment: CDR1 MNHEY and CDR2 SVGAGI. The CDR3 runs 13 residues. V was shortened by 5 bases and J by 5 bases, with 12 bases between the two germline ends. The CDR3 sequence: CASSGTLRTEAFF. Written as DNA, the CDR3 is TGTGCCAGCAGTGGGACCCTGAGGACTGAAGCTTTCTTT.

At least ten counts were recorded for this clonotype. The V and J genes are TRBV10-3 and TRBJ1-2, with 11 bases fitting TRBD1. CDR1 and CDR2 (germline): ENHRY, SYGVKD. The CDR3 contains 13 residues. Germline trimming cut 4 bases from V and 8 bases from J; bases unmatched to any gene: 3. The CDR3 sequence is CAISAGQGDGYTF. The CDR3 bases are TGTGCCATCAGTGCGGGACAGGGGGACGGCTACACCTTC.